The 16 T cell receptor beta chains reported below all come from one sample, sequenced in a study of blood T cell repertoires in COVID-19. Measured with immunoSEQ multiplex PCR; TCRdb has only the in-frame clones, and not every one. The sample shows about 140,000 clones, approximately 86% of them seen only once. The material sequenced was peripheral blood. Receptors were obtained from a woman aged 60-70 years with acute or convalescent COVID-19.

The genes are TRBV7-6 and TRBJ2-7; 8 bases fit TRBD1. V lost 5 bases, J lost 3 bases, and 9 bases stayed unmatched. Germline V gene lookup returns CDR1 SGHVS and CDR2 FNYEAQ. This CDR3 region has 15 residues. CDR3 sequence reads: CASSPRTGNIYEQYF. The CDR3 nucleotides are TGTGCCAGCAGCCCCCGGACAGGGAACATCTACGAGCAGTACTTC.

This rearrangement joins TRBV19 to TRBJ2-2, with D possibly matching TRBD1 (6 bases). The V end was cut by 6 bases, the J end by 5 bases, with 10 bases between. The CDR3 loop spans 13 amino acids. Germline V gene data show CDR1 as LNHDA and CDR2 as SQIVND (reference sequence). For the CDR3, the DNA is TGTGCCAGTAGGGGTACAGGGACCGGGGAGCTGTTTTTT. Translated, it gives CASRGTGTGELFF.

This chain joins TRBV12-3 or TRBV12-4 and TRBJ1-2; no clear D. The ends were cut back, 3 bases at V and 3 bases at J, with 5 bases in the middle. This CDR3 spans 12 amino acids. Here the CDR3 reads CASSFRDYGYTF. The CDR3 nucleotides read TGTGCCAGCAGTTTTCGGGACTATGGCTACACCTTC.

CDR3 in DNA: TGTGCCAGCTCCCACCGAGGGGGCGATAGCAATCAGCCCCAGCATTTT. It yields the protein CASSHRGGDSNQPQHF. This sequence joins TRBV18 and TRBJ1-5; TRBD1 matches at 7 bases. Germline CDR1 and CDR2: KGHSH and LQKENI. The J segment lost 0 bases and the V segment lost 6 bases, leaving 8 bases of the junction unmatched. This CDR3 contains 16 residues. Together with reference TRBV18 and TRBJ1-5, the CDR3 gives the full variable domain: NAGVMQNPRHLVRRRGQEARLRCSPMKGHSHVYWYRQLPEEGLKFMVYLQKENIIDESGMPKERFSAEFPKEGPSILRIQQVVRGDSAAYFCASSHRGGDSNQPQHFGDGTRLSIL.

The V gene is TRBV19, the J gene TRBJ2-1, with D uncertain. The CDR3 totals 13 residues. The V end was cut by 3 bases, the J end by 4 bases, with 7 bases between. The V gene's germline CDR1 is LNHDA and CDR2 SQIVND (reference sequence). CDR3 in amino acids: CASSIAHYNEQFF. The CDR3 DNA sequence: TGTGCCAGTAGTATCGCACATTACAATGAGCAGTTCTTC.

The rearrangement uses TRBV10-2 and TRBJ1-6; D is unclear. CDR1 WSHSY and CDR2 SAAADI come from the germline V gene. V was trimmed by 8 bases and J by 0 bases, leaving 8 bases between them. The CDR3 is 14 residues long. CDR3 region: CASALSSYNSPLHF. CDR3 nucleotides: TGCGCCAGCGCCTTGAGCTCCTATAATTCACCCCTCCACTTT.

The chain has TRBV4-1 and TRBJ1-1, with 10 bases lining up with TRBD1. This CDR3 spans 15 amino acids. Trimming cost V 6 bases and J 8 bases; bases outside gene matches: 12. Germline loops: CDR1 MGHRA, CDR2 YSYEKL. The CDR3 reads CASSFRDRGPEEAFF. CDR3 DNA: TGCGCCAGCAGTTTTCGGGACAGGGGACCAGAGGAAGCTTTCTTT.

This chain joins TRBV14 and TRBJ2-3; D not resolved. Per germline, CDR1 SGHDN and CDR2 FVKESK. V dropped 5 bases and J dropped 8 bases, with 17 bases sitting between them. CDR3 length equals 14 residues. The DNA of the CDR3 is TGTGCCAGCAGCTTCCGAAGCCCCCGGAGTACGCAGTATTTT. Translating it yields CASSFRSPRSTQYF. Using reference TRBV14 and TRBJ2-3 for the parts outside the CDR3, the full variable domain is EAGVTQFPSHSVIEKGQTVTLRCDPISGHDNLYWYRRVMGKEIKFLLHFVKESKQDESGMPNNRFLAERTGGTYSTLKVQPAELEDSGVYFCASSFRSPRSTQYFGPGTRLTVL.

The chain couples TRBV29-1 to TRBJ2-3, with D tentatively TRBD1 (5 bases). With 6 bases removed from V and 4 bases from J, the gap between germline ends came to 8 bases. Germline V gene lookup returns CDR1 SQVTM and CDR2 ANQGSEA. This CDR3 is built from 11 residues. The CDR3 loop is CSVKGSDTQYF. The CDR3 DNA follows: TGCAGCGTCAAGGGGTCAGATACGCAGTATTTT.

DNA for the CDR3: TGCAGCGTTGAAAAGGATGGACTAGCCAAAAACATTCAGTACTTC. Amino acid sequence: CSVEKDGLAKNIQYF. The chain links TRBV29-1 to TRBJ2-4; D is possibly TRBD2 (5 bases). There are 15 residues in the CDR3. Germline V lookup: CDR1 SQVTM, CDR2 ANQGSEA. V shed 2 bases and J shed 0 bases, with 11 bases lying between them.

The chain has TRBV18 and TRBJ2-1; TRBD2 matches at 11 bases. Germline CDR1 is KGHSH and CDR2 is LQKENI. The CDR3 has 15 amino acids. V was pared by 10 bases and J by 5 bases, with 10 bases of the junction left unmatched. CDR3 nucleotides: TGTGCCACCACTCCCCGACTAGCGGGACACAATGAGCAGTTCTTC. Translating gives CATTPRLAGHNEQFF.

The chain uses TRBV20-1 and TRBJ2-4, with TRBD1 matching 8 bases. The CDR3 contains 15 residues. Germline CDR1 is DFQATT and CDR2 is SNEGSKA (reference sequence). J was trimmed by 1 base and V by 3 bases; bases with no gene match: 5. DNA of the CDR3: TGCAGTGCTAGTAGGGACAGGAGGGCCAAAAACATTCAGTACTTC. It is translated as CSASRDRRAKNIQYF.

This chain links TRBV11-2 with TRBJ2-7, with D maybe TRBD2 (7 bases). CDR3 size: 13 residues. Trimming removed 6 bases at V and 1 base at J, with 10 bases between. Looked up from germline, CDR1 is SGHAT and CDR2 is FQNNGV. CDR3 in amino acids: CASSEGGSYEQYF. CDR3 DNA: TGTGCCAGCAGTGAGGGGGGGTCCTACGAGCAGTACTTC.

A single count supports this clone. The V gene is TRBV9, the J gene TRBJ1-3, with D tentatively TRBD1 (5 bases). The germline gives CDR1 SGDLS, CDR2 YYNGEE. The CDR3 has 17 residues. V was shortened by 0 bases and J by 0 bases, with 13 bases between the two germline ends. The CDR3 protein is CASSVVDSALSGNTIYF. CDR3 DNA: TGTGCCAGCAGCGTAGTAGACAGCGCTCTCTCTGGAAACACCATATATTTT.

The rearrangement links TRBV27 to TRBJ1-2, with TRBD1 as a possible D gene (5 bases). Per the germline V gene, CDR1 is MNHEY and CDR2 is SMNVEV (reference sequence). With 6 bases removed from V and 7 bases from J, the gap between germline ends came to 15 bases. The CDR3 runs 13 residues. The CDR3 sequence: CASRDGGKGGYTF. CDR3 DNA sequence: TGTGCCAGCAGAGACGGGGGTAAGGGTGGCTACACCTTC.

The chain has TRBV28 and TRBJ2-3; 8 bases map to TRBD1. Germline CDR1 and CDR2: MDHEN and SYDVKM. The V and J ends lost 4 bases and 6 bases, in that order; junction bases with no gene match: 9. This CDR3 contains 15 residues. The CDR3 sequence is CASSSPGQGFDTQYF. CDR3 in DNA: TGTGCCAGCAGTTCCCCCGGACAGGGATTTGATACGCAGTATTTT. Full variable domain (remainder filled in from reference TRBV28 and TRBJ2-3): DVKVTQSSRYLVKRTGEKVFLECVQDMDHENMFWYRQDPGLGLRLIYFSYDVKMKEKGDIPEGYSVSREKKERFSLILESASTNQTSMYLCASSSPGQGFDTQYFGPGTRLTVL.